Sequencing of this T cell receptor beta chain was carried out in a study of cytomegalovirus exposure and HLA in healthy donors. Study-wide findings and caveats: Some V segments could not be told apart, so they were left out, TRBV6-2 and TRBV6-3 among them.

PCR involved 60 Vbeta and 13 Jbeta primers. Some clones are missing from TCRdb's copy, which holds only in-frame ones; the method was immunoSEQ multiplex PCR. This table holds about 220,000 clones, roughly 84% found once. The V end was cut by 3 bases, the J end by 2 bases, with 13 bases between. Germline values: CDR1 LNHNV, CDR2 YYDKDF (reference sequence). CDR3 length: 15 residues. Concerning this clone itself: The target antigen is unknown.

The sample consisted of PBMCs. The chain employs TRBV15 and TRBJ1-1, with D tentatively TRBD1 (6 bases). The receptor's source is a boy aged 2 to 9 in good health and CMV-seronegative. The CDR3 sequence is CATSSHTGFNTEAFF. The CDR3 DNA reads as TGTGCCACCAGCAGCCATACAGGGTTTAACACTGAAGCTTTCTTT.